This T cell receptor beta chain was found in a study of preoperative IRX-2 immunotherapy in early breast cancer. Stated treatment: preoperative locoregional IRX-2 cytokine immunotherapy. Preoperative locoregional IRX-2 cytokine immunotherapy was tested in the phase Ib source study. Germline V CDR1 and CDR2: MNHGY, SVAAGI. The CDR3 runs 14 residues. Trimming took off 2 bases at V and 6 bases at J, with 13 bases between the two ends. Repertoires were generated with immunoSEQ multiplex PCR, while TCRdb's copy carries only in-frame clones and drops some. The repertoire holds over 25,000 clones, with roughly four fifths as singletons.

This sequence joins TRBV6-9 and TRBJ1-2; unclear D gene. The sequence came from a human donor with breast cancer. Sequenced material: lymph node tissue, taken from a patient treated with IRX-2 immunotherapy. In DNA form, the CDR3 reads TGTGCCAGCAGTTATCGGGCTACCGGCGATGGCTACACCTTC. Its protein is CASSYRATGDGYTF.